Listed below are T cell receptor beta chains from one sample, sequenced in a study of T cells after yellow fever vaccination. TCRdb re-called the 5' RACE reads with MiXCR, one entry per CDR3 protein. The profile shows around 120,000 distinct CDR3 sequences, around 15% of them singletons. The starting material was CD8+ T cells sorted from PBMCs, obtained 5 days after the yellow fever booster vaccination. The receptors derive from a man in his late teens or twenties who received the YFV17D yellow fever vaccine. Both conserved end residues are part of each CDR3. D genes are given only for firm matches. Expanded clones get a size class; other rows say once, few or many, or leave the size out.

CDR3 protein: CSVEEGTEEPYGYTF
CDR3 DNA: TGCAGCGTTGAAGAAGGGACCGAAGAACCCTATGGCTACACCTTC
V gene: TRBV29-1
J gene: TRBJ1-2
D gene: .
clone size: .

CDR3 protein: CASSLAPPGRRTQYF
CDR3 DNA: TGTGCCAGCAGTTTAGCCCCTCCGGGCAGGCGGACCCAGTACTTC
V gene: TRBV12-3/TRBV12-4
J gene: TRBJ2-5
D gene: .
clone size: .

CDR3 protein: CASSLRSPGETQYF
CDR3 DNA: TGTGCCAGCAGCTTAAGGTCCCCTGGAGAGACCCAGTACTTC
V gene: TRBV7-9
J gene: TRBJ2-5
D gene: .
clone size: many

CDR3 protein: CASSQDGAHQPQHF
CDR3 DNA: TGTGCCAGCAGCCAAGATGGGGCTCATCAGCCCCAGCATTTT
V gene: TRBV4-2
J gene: TRBJ1-5
D gene: .
clone size: .

CDR3 protein: CASSYGRVQETQYF
CDR3 DNA: TGTGCCAGCAGTTACGGCAGGGTCCAAGAGACCCAGTACTTC
V gene: TRBV6-5
J gene: TRBJ2-5
D gene: .
clone size: .

CDR3 protein: CATKSPDRVIVETQYF
CDR3 DNA: TGTGCCACCAAAAGCCCCGACAGGGTCATTGTGGAGACCCAGTACTTC
V gene: TRBV28
J gene: TRBJ2-5
D gene: TRBD1
clone size: few

CDR3 protein: CASSQVREAGELFF
CDR3 DNA: TGCGCCAGCAGCCAAGTCCGGGAAGCCGGGGAGCTGTTTTTT
V gene: TRBV4-1
J gene: TRBJ2-2
D gene: .
clone size: few

CDR3 protein: CASSMGYTGTLDTQYF
CDR3 DNA: TGTGCCAGCAGCATGGGATACACCGGGACCCTGGATACGCAGTATTTT
V gene: TRBV7-8
J gene: TRBJ2-3
D gene: .
clone size: few

CDR3 protein: CASSYTGSSTDTQYF
CDR3 DNA: TGTGCCAGCAGTTACACAGGCTCTAGCACAGATACGCAGTATTTT
V gene: TRBV6-5
J gene: TRBJ2-3
D gene: .
clone size: few

CDR3 protein: CASSIGAYNQPQHF
CDR3 DNA: TGTGCCAGTAGTATAGGGGCCTACAATCAGCCCCAGCATTTT
V gene: TRBV19
J gene: TRBJ1-5
D gene: .
clone size: few

CDR3 protein: CASSHRQWGQPQHF
CDR3 DNA: TGTGCCAGTAGTCACCGACAGTGGGGTCAGCCCCAGCATTTT
V gene: TRBV19
J gene: TRBJ1-5
D gene: .
clone size: few

CDR3 protein: CASSQVVGPVVSVEQFF
CDR3 DNA: TGTGCCAGCAGCCAAGTCGTTGGTCCGGTAGTAAGTGTTGAGCAGTTCTTC
V gene: TRBV3-1
J gene: TRBJ2-1
D gene: .
clone size: .

CDR3 protein: CASSFRRNSPLHF
CDR3 DNA: TGTGCCAGCAGCTTTCGGAGGAATTCACCCCTCCACTTT
V gene: TRBV7-6
J gene: TRBJ1-6
D gene: .
clone size: .

CDR3 protein: CVSSLGLGCEQFF
CDR3 DNA: TGTGTCAGCAGTTTAGGCCTCGGGTGTGAGCAGTTCTTC
V gene: TRBV12-3/TRBV12-4
J gene: TRBJ2-1
D gene: .
clone size: .

CDR3 protein: CSVRLAANNEQFF
CDR3 DNA: TGCAGCGTTCGTCTAGCGGCTAACAATGAGCAGTTCTTC
V gene: TRBV29-1
J gene: TRBJ2-1
D gene: TRBD2
clone size: few

CDR3 protein: CASSSSDSYGYTF
CDR3 DNA: TGTGCCAGCAGCTCTTCGGATTCCTATGGCTACACCTTC
V gene: TRBV5-4
J gene: TRBJ1-2
D gene: .
clone size: few

CDR3 protein: CASSYSGGQPGYGYTF
CDR3 DNA: TGTGCCAGCAGTTACTCGGGGGGGCAGCCTGGCTATGGCTACACCTTC
V gene: TRBV6-5
J gene: TRBJ1-2
D gene: .
clone size: few

CDR3 protein: CASGGSPVYEQYF
CDR3 DNA: TGTGCTAGTGGAGGATCTCCGGTCTACGAGCAGTACTTC
V gene: TRBV12-5
J gene: TRBJ2-7
D gene: .
clone size: few

CDR3 protein: CATRGFTDTQYF
CDR3 DNA: TGTGCCACCCGAGGGTTCACAGATACGCAGTATTTT
V gene: TRBV6-6
J gene: TRBJ2-3
D gene: .
clone size: .

CDR3 protein: CASRGQGGVTEAFF
CDR3 DNA: TGTGCCAGCCGGGGACAGGGGGGAGTCACTGAAGCTTTCTTT
V gene: TRBV27
J gene: TRBJ1-1
D gene: TRBD1
clone size: few

CDR3 protein: CASSQVSKSNSPLHF
CDR3 DNA: TGCGCCAGCAGCCAAGTTTCAAAGAGTAATTCACCCCTCCACTTT
V gene: TRBV4-1
J gene: TRBJ1-6
D gene: .
clone size: few

CDR3 protein: CASSPASTGELFF
CDR3 DNA: TGTGCCAGCAGCCCCGCCAGCACCGGGGAGCTGTTTTTT
V gene: TRBV6-5
J gene: TRBJ2-2
D gene: .
clone size: .